The clone carrying this TCR beta chain was detected a few times. What it recognizes is unknown. Expressed TCRB transcripts were sequenced because the isolated RNA had all been reverse transcribed beforehand. Sequencing used immunoSEQ multiplex PCR; TCRdb keeps in-frame clones, though not all of them. The table shows 90,000 to 110,000 clones, with around 40% occurring only once. The data belong to a study of beta chain features in type 1 diabetes. Study results and limitations: Any HLA type influence on TCRB rearrangement was left unresolved here. Any PCR bias toward short templates would affect both groups alike. Type 1 diabetes patients had moderately but significantly shorter TCRB CDR3s in all four CD4+ subsets. VDJ junctions from type 1 diabetes patients carried fewer insertions and larger deletions.

The sequence derives from a woman aged 18-35 years in good health. The sequenced material came from stem cell memory CD4+ T cells from blood.

The CDR3 sequence is CASSQTWGKTEAFF. The CDR3 DNA reads TGTGCCAGCAGCCAAACGTGGGGCAAGACTGAAGCTTTCTTT. The chain is built from TRBV6-5 and TRBJ1-1; D possibly corresponds to TRBD1 (5 bases). Germline CDR1 is MNHEY and CDR2 is SVGAGI. Trimming left V 6 bases short and J 5 bases short, with 16 bases between. The CDR3 loop spans 14 amino acids.